These 13 T cell receptor beta chains came from one sample sequenced in a study of T cell changes during pregnancy in multiple sclerosis. Using immunoSEQ multiplex PCR, the repertoire was profiled, and TCRdb retains in-frame clones only, with some absent. The sample lists 50,000 to 60,000 clones; about 88% were seen once. Sequences were derived from peripheral blood, sampled after pregnancy. The receptor set was obtained from a female donor with multiple sclerosis, enrolled in a pregnancy study.

The V and J genes are TRBV11-1 and TRBJ2-1; perhaps TRBD1 as D (7 bases). Trimming cost V 0 bases and J 6 bases, with 18 bases left between them. The CDR3 is 17 amino acids. Germline values: CDR1 SGHAT, CDR2 FQDESV (reference sequence). CDR3 sequence: CASSLARGQGDLNEQFF. Here the CDR3 DNA reads TGTGCCAGCAGCTTAGCCCGGGGGCAGGGGGATCTCAATGAGCAGTTCTTC.

V gene TRBV30 combines with J gene TRBJ1-5; 8 bases line up with TRBD1. This CDR3 has 16 amino acids. Germline V gives CDR1 GTSNPN, CDR2 SVGIG (reference sequence). Trimming at V came to 2 bases and at J to 2 bases, leaving 8 bases not matched to a gene. CDR3 protein: CAWSRQGALGNQPQHF. The CDR3 region has the DNA TGTGCCTGGAGTCGGCAGGGGGCACTGGGCAATCAGCCCCAGCATTTT.

J is TRBJ2-7 and V is TRBV9, with D tentatively TRBD1 (6 bases). CDR3 length equals 14 residues. Germline CDR1 is SGDLS and CDR2 is YYNGEE. V lost 4 bases, J lost 4 bases, and 15 bases lay in between. The chain's CDR3 is CASSLQGSSYEQYF. The CDR3 bases are TGTGCCAGCAGCCTACAGGGATCCTCGTACGAGCAGTACTTC.

The chain joins TRBV19 to TRBJ2-5; D is perhaps TRBD1 (6 bases). In germline, CDR1 is LNHDA, CDR2 SQIVND (reference sequence). The CDR3 runs to 14 residues. The V gene lost 5 bases and the J gene lost 4 bases, with 14 bases spanning the gap. This CDR3 is CASSSDSLRETQYF. The CDR3 nucleotides are TGTGCCAGTAGTTCGGACAGCTTAAGAGAGACCCAGTACTTC.

The chain has TRBV9 and TRBJ2-1; TRBD1 is a possible D gene (5 bases). Germline lookup yields CDR1 SGDLS and CDR2 YYNGEE. V lost 3 bases to trimming and J lost 4 bases, with 14 bases between them. The CDR3 has 15 residues. This CDR3 is CASSGRPGPYNEQFF. DNA for the CDR3: TGTGCCAGCAGCGGCCGTCCAGGGCCGTACAATGAGCAGTTCTTC.

This clone was seen a few times. This rearrangement joins TRBV7-8 to TRBJ2-1; D not certain. V lost 5 bases, J lost 1 base, and 6 bases lay in between. Germline CDR1 is SGHVS and CDR2 is FQNEAQ. The CDR3 length is 13 residues. The CDR3 sequence is CASSPGSYNEQFF. The CDR3, as DNA: TGTGCCAGCAGCCCGGGTTCCTACAATGAGCAGTTCTTC.

V usage is TRBV5-1 and J usage is TRBJ2-7, with D tentatively TRBD1 (6 bases). CDR3 length: 17 residues. Germline V gene data show CDR1 as SGHRS and CDR2 as YFSETQ. V gave up 0 bases and J gave up 3 bases, with 19 bases separating them. The CDR3 reads CASSLEDWGPGSYEQYF. The DNA of the CDR3 is TGCGCCAGCAGCTTGGAAGACTGGGGGCCAGGGAGCTACGAGCAGTACTTC.

The CDR3 loop reads CASSEYPDSGNTIYF. In nucleotides, the CDR3 is TGTGCCAGCAGTGAATATCCGGACAGCGGAAACACCATATATTTT. The chain couples TRBV25-1 to TRBJ1-3, with D possibly being TRBD1 (6 bases). Germline V lookup: CDR1 MGHDK, CDR2 SYGVNS. The CDR3 is 15 residues long. Trimming took off 0 bases at V and 4 bases at J, with 10 bases between the two ends.

The V call is TRBV7-2, the J call TRBJ2-5; possibly TRBD1 for D (6 bases). Trimming took off 3 bases at V and 5 bases at J, with 16 bases between the two ends. Germline V CDR1 and CDR2: SGHTA, FQGNSA. The CDR3 extends over 15 amino acids. The CDR3: CASSLGATRQETQYF. CDR3 bases: TGTGCCAGCAGCTTGGGGGCAACGCGACAGGAGACCCAGTACTTC.

The chain carries TRBV5-6 and TRBJ1-2, with TRBD1 identical over 10 bases. Germline lookup yields CDR1 SGHDT and CDR2 YYEEEE. The V segment lost 5 bases and the J segment 4 bases; nucleotides outside the gene matches: 11. This CDR3 is built from 16 residues. The CDR3 sequence is CASSIFTGTGVYGYTF. The DNA of the CDR3 is TGTGCCAGCAGTATCTTTACCGGGACAGGGGTCTATGGCTACACCTTC.

The chain is built from TRBV29-1 and TRBJ2-3, with 7 bases aligning to TRBD1. Unmatched junction bases numbered 9, after V lost 6 bases and J lost 6 bases. Per the germline V gene, CDR1 is SQVTM and CDR2 is ANQGSEA. This CDR3 is built from 13 residues. The CDR3 loop reads CSVHRGAGDTQYF. In DNA, the CDR3 is TGCAGCGTGCACAGGGGTGCTGGCGATACGCAGTATTTT.

The chain links TRBV5-1 to TRBJ2-5; TRBD1 is a possible D gene (6 bases). This CDR3 has 14 residues. Trimming removed 0 bases at V and 4 bases at J, with 10 bases between. Germline-derived CDR1 and CDR2 are SGHRS and YFSETQ. The CDR3 region is CASSLDDRSETQYF. CDR3 sequence (DNA): TGCGCCAGCAGCTTGGACGACAGGTCAGAGACCCAGTACTTC.

Comment on this clone: Its ends do not fully match the called genes, so a read error is possible. This chain connects TRBV28 to TRBJ1-4; TRBD1 agrees at 7 bases. In germline, CDR1 is MDHEN, CDR2 SYDVKM. The CDR3 runs to 14 residues. As DNA, the CDR3 is TGTGCCGTCCGGGACAGCCAGTTTAATGAAAAAGTGTTTTTT. It is translated as CAVRDSQFNEKVFF. Using reference TRBV28 and TRBJ1-4 for the parts outside the CDR3, the full variable domain is DVKVTQSSRYLVKRTGEKVFLECVQDMDHENMFWYRQDPGLGLRLIYFSYDVKMKEKGDIPEGYSVSREKKERFSLILESASTNQTSMYLCAVRDSQFNEKVFFGSGTQLSVL.